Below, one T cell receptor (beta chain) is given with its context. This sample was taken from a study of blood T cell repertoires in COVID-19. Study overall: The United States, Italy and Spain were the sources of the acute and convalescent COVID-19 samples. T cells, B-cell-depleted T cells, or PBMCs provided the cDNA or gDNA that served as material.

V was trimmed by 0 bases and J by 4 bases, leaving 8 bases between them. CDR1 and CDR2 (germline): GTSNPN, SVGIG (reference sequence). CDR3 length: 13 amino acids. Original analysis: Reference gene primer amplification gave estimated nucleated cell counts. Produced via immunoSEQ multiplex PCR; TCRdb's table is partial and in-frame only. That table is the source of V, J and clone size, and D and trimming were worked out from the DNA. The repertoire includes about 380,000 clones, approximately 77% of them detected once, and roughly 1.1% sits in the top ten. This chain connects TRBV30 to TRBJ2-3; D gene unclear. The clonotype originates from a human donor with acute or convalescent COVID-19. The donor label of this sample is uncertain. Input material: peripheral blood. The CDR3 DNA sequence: TGTGCCTGGAGTGTTGCACGCGCAGATACGCAGTATTTT. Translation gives CAWSVARADTQYF.